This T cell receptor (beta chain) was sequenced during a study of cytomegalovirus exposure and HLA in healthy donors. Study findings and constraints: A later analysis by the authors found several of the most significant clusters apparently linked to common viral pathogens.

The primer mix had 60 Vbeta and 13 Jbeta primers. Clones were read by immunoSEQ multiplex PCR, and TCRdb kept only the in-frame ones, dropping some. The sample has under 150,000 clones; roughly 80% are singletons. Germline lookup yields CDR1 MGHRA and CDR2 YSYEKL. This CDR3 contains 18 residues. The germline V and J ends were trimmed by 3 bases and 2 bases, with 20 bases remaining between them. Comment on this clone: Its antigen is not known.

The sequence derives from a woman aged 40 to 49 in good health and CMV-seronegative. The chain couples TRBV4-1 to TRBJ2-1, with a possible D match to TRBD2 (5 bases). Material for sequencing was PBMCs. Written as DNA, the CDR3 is TGCGCCAGCAGCCACCCCTCGGGGTACCTCGCCCCCTACAATGAGCAGTTCTTC. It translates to CASSHPSGYLAPYNEQFF.